Each of the 5 T cell receptor beta chains below was sequenced from the same sample in a study of T cell repertoires in cytomegalovirus infection. No antigens are known for them. TCRdb itself ran the reads through MiXCR, one entry per CDR3 protein. Of 75,000 to 95,000 distinct CDR3 sequences detected, about half appear once; the ten largest clones hold 85% to 95%. This material consisted of CD8+ T cells from cultured PBMCs, taken from culture after CMV antigen stimulation. These receptors came from a human donor in good health (CMV status not recorded). Some clones in this sample may be carry-over from other donors' samples.

This clonotype was seen at least ten times. The J gene is TRBJ2-6, the V gene TRBV7-8; D is perhaps TRBD2 (5 bases). CDR3 length: 24 amino acids. V was trimmed by 7 bases and J by 0 bases, leaving 37 bases between them. The germline CDR1 and CDR2 sequences are SGHVS and FQNEAQ. CDR3 nucleotide sequence: TGTGCCAGCATCCACGGGTGGAATCTTTCCTCGGACTCCTCCCCACCCTCTGGGGCCAACGTCCTGACTTTC. It codes for CASIHGWNLSSDSSPPSGANVLTF.

In DNA form, the CDR3 reads TGCGCCAGCAGTGACAGTCCACAGAGCACAGATACGCAGTATTTT. The encoded protein is CASSDSPQSTDTQYF. V gene TRBV10-1 combines with J gene TRBJ2-3; no firm D call. This CDR3 has 15 residues. The germline CDR1 and CDR2 sequences are WNHNN and SYGVQD (reference sequence). Trimming cost V 3 bases and J 0 bases, with 10 bases left between them.

This clonotype was detected only a few times. The chain links TRBV7-8 to TRBJ2-2; D is uncertain. The CDR3 spans 10 residues. Germline loops: CDR1 SGHVS, CDR2 FQNEAQ. V was shortened by 8 bases and J by 7 bases, with 5 bases between the two germline ends. The CDR3 DNA sequence: TGTGCCAGCCTCGACGGGGAGCTGTTTTTT. Translated, it gives CASLDGELFF.

V gene TRBV6-6 combines with J gene TRBJ2-1; TRBD1 or TRBD2 may be the D gene (5 bases each). CDR1 and CDR2 (germline): MNHNY, SVGAGI (reference sequence). This CDR3 region has 15 residues. V dropped 4 bases and J dropped 8 bases, with 18 bases sitting between them. CDR3 sequence: CASSSWGIPTDEQFF. The CDR3 DNA reads TGTGCCAGCAGTTCGTGGGGGATCCCCACAGATGAGCAGTTCTTC.

In this sample, this clonotype turned up a few times. The chain uses TRBV27 and TRBJ1-6; no clear D. This CDR3 has 16 residues. The germline CDR1 and CDR2 sequences are MNHEY and SMNVEV (reference sequence). Deletions cut 0 bases from V and 0 bases from J, with 6 bases between. The CDR3 sequence: CASSLSGSSYNSPLHF. As DNA, the CDR3 is TGTGCCAGCAGTTTATCGGGGAGCTCCTATAATTCACCCCTCCACTTT.